These 12 T cell receptor beta chains originate from one sample sequenced in a study of cytomegalovirus exposure and HLA in healthy donors. It was with 60 Vbeta and 13 Jbeta primers that the PCR ran. Measured with immunoSEQ multiplex PCR; TCRdb has only the in-frame clones, and not every one. In total, the table holds roughly 72,000 clones. Sequencing was done on a sample of PBMCs. These receptors were taken from a young man in good health and CMV-seropositive.

The gene calls are TRBV5-6 and TRBJ2-3, with no clear D. Trimming stripped 7 bases from V and 4 bases from J, with 19 bases between. This CDR3 is built from 15 residues. Germline CDR1 is SGHDT and CDR2 is YYEEEE. The CDR3 nucleotides are TGTGCCAGCCGGCTTCTCCTAGTCGGCCCAGATACGCAGTATTTT. It specifies CASRLLLVGPDTQYF.

This chain joins TRBV5-6 and TRBJ1-6; unclear D gene. CDR1 SGHDT and CDR2 YYEEEE come from the germline V gene. The V end was cut by 0 bases, the J end by 7 bases, with 8 bases between. CDR3 length equals 14 residues. The CDR3 protein is CASSLGRENSPLHF. The CDR3 nucleotides are TGTGCCAGCAGCTTGGGACGGGAAAATTCACCCCTCCACTTT. The whole variable domain, remainder taken from reference TRBV5-6 and TRBJ1-6, is DAGVTQSPTHLIKTRGQQVTLRCSPKSGHDTVSWYQQALGQGPQFIFQYYEEEERQRGNFPDRFSGHQFPNYSSELNVNALLLGDSALYLCASSLGRENSPLHFGNGTRLTVT.

V usage is TRBV6-5 and J usage is TRBJ1-1; no clear D. Looked up from germline, CDR1 is MNHEY and CDR2 is SVGAGI. The CDR3 is 13 residues long. Trimming took off 6 bases at V and 7 bases at J, with 15 bases between the two ends. The CDR3 nucleotides are TGTGCCAGCAGGGACTCGGAACCCAGTGAAGCTTTCTTT. Protein sequence: CASRDSEPSEAFF.

This rearrangement joins TRBV5-5 to TRBJ2-7; 8 nucleotides align to TRBD1. Trimming cost V 4 bases and J 3 bases; bases outside gene matches: 15. CDR3 length: 17 amino acids. Germline V gene data show CDR1 as SGHKS and CDR2 as YYEKEE (reference sequence). This CDR3 reads CASSQSHRDRSLYEQYF. The CDR3 region has the DNA TGTGCCAGCAGCCAATCTCACCGGGACAGGTCCCTCTACGAGCAGTACTTC.

The chain uses TRBV11-2 and TRBJ1-5, with D maybe TRBD1 (5 bases). Per germline, CDR1 SGHAT and CDR2 FQNNGV. Trimming left V 3 bases short and J 4 bases short, with 13 bases between. This CDR3 region has 15 residues. The CDR3, as DNA: TGTGCCAGCAGCTTCGACAGTTTCAGTAATCAGCCCCAGCATTTT. Its translation is CASSFDSFSNQPQHF.

The J gene is TRBJ1-6, the V gene TRBV7-9; maybe TRBD1 (5 bases). The CDR3 spans 16 residues. With 4 bases removed from V and 3 bases from J, the gap between germline ends came to 13 bases. Germline V lookup: CDR1 SEHNR, CDR2 FQNEAQ (reference sequence). CDR3 region: CASSSSTVIYNSPLHF. The CDR3 DNA reads TGTGCCAGCAGCTCTTCGACAGTAATCTATAATTCACCCCTCCACTTT. Full variable domain (outside the CDR3, taken from reference TRBV7-9 and TRBJ1-6): DTGVSQNPRHKITKRGQNVTFRCDPISEHNRLYWYRQTLGQGPEFLTYFQNEAQLEKSRLLSDRFSAERPKGSFSTLEIQRTEQGDSAMYLCASSSSTVIYNSPLHFGNGTRLTVT.

J is TRBJ2-5 and V is TRBV2, with 10 bases identical to TRBD1. Trimming at V came to 3 bases and at J to 5 bases, leaving 3 bases not matched to a gene. CDR1 SNHLY and CDR2 FYNNEI come from the germline V gene. The CDR3 is 14 residues long. CDR3 region: CASSEDRGDETQYF. DNA for the CDR3: TGTGCCAGCAGTGAGGACAGGGGGGATGAGACCCAGTACTTC.

The chain employs TRBV18 and TRBJ2-7; 9 nucleotides agree with TRBD1. The trim removed 0 bases at V and 6 bases at J, leaving 3 bases unmatched. Germline CDR1 and CDR2: KGHSH and LQKENI. There are 14 residues in the CDR3. CDR3 amino acids: CASSPPTGGGEQYF. CDR3 coding DNA: TGTGCCAGCTCACCACCAACAGGGGGCGGCGAGCAGTACTTC.

The V and J genes are TRBV6-6 and TRBJ2-1, with 8 bases matching TRBD2. Losses at the gene ends were 4 bases for V and 6 bases for J; bases not matched to a gene: 8. The CDR3 covers 15 residues. Germline-derived CDR1 and CDR2 are MNHNY and SVGAGI (reference sequence). The CDR3 nucleotides are TGTGCCAGCAGTTCGGGACTAGGAGGATCCAATGAGCAGTTCTTC. It codes for CASSSGLGGSNEQFF.

CDR3 DNA sequence: TGTGCCAGCAGGGCAGGGGGTGGAAACACTGAAGCTTTCTTT. It specifies CASRAGGGNTEAFF. This rearrangement joins TRBV9 to TRBJ1-1, with 7 positions matching TRBD1. Germline CDR1 reads SGDLS; CDR2 reads YYNGEE. The CDR3 has 14 amino acids. V was pared by 5 bases and J by 2 bases, with 6 bases of the junction left unmatched.

The gene calls are TRBV25-1 and TRBJ1-1, with D possibly TRBD1 on 6 matching bases. The CDR3 runs 15 residues. The germline gives CDR1 MGHDK, CDR2 SYGVNS. Trimming took off 3 bases at V and 3 bases at J, with 14 bases between the two ends. The CDR3 loop is CASSDAMTGYTEAFF. The DNA for the CDR3 is TGTGCCAGCAGTGACGCTATGACAGGTTACACTGAAGCTTTCTTT.

V gene TRBV28 combines with J gene TRBJ1-2, with D unresolved. V lost 2 bases and J lost 6, with 7 bases in between. The germline V gene encodes CDR1 MDHEN and CDR2 SYDVKM. CDR3 length: 12 amino acids. DNA for the CDR3: TGTGCCAGCAGTTTACTTTTTGATGGCTACACCTTC. This sequence encodes CASSLLFDGYTF.